This TCR beta chain was obtained from a study of regulatory and conventional T cells in RAG deficiency. Study-wide results and limits: Omenn syndrome and CID/AS patients had 80 to 100-fold fewer unique Treg TCR beta sequences, versus 8 to 10-fold elsewhere. Omenn patients showed >75% Treg-Tconv overlap and shorter CDR3 lengths.

The germline V gene encodes CDR1 MNHEY and CDR2 SVGAGI. This CDR3 is built from 15 residues. V lost 0 bases and J 7 bases, leaving 15 bases between the germline ends. Sequenced by immunoSEQ multiplex PCR; TCRdb stores in-frame clones only, minus some. The sample has over 10,000 clones, roughly 94% seen once. Regulatory T cells were sorted from blood as CD4+ CD25-high CD127-low cells. This clone was seen once. Its antigen is undetermined. The same sample was also studied in work on regulatory T cells. From that paper: Primers: 52 TRBV forward and 13 TRBJ reverse. Patient repertoires had restricted TRB V-J pairs and skewed V and J usage, most in Tregs.

The rearrangement uses TRBV6-5 and TRBJ1-2; a weak D match, TRBD1 (6 bases). The specimen was CD127- CD25+ CD4+ Tregs sorted from blood. The origin of this receptor is a human donor in good health. As DNA, the CDR3 is TGTGCCAGCAGTTACTCGAACAGGGTGGATGGTGGCTACACCTTC. Protein: CASSYSNRVDGGYTF.